This T cell receptor (beta chain) was sequenced in a study of regulatory T cells in long-lasting Graves disease. Study outcomes and limitations: Results may be inaccurate due to the small sample size.

HTBI primers from iRepertoire and Arm-PCR of CDR3 regions yielded the TCR beta libraries. TCRdb reprocessed the multiplex PCR reads via MiXCR and lists one record per CDR3 protein. The profile covers 400,000 to 450,000 distinct CDR3 sequences, with roughly 17% appearing a single time and approximately 12% taken by the ten largest. At least ten counts were recorded for this clonotype. Its antigen is unknown. J lost 6 bases, V lost 4 bases, and 6 bases had no gene match. There are 15 residues in the CDR3. Germline-derived CDR1 and CDR2 are SGHRS and YFSETQ. Described time point: newly diagnosed GD, antithyroid drugs for less than 3 months. From PBMCs, RNA was extracted and then used to make the TCR library. This sample was also put to use in a study of T cells in Graves' hyperthyroidism and ophthalmopathy. That publication notes: Reasons for excluding patients were uncontrolled infection, other autoimmune disease, pregnancy or lactation. The HTBI primer set was used in a first-round RT-PCR of the TCR CDR3.

Material: peripheral blood mononuclear cells (PBMCs), obtained at new diagnosis, from a patient treated with antithyroid drugs. This chain connects TRBV5-1 to TRBJ2-7; 14 bases map to TRBD2. This receptor was identified in a woman in her thirties with Graves disease. The CDR3, as DNA: TGCGCCAGCAGCATCGGACTAGCGGGAGGCGTCGAGCAGTACTTC. This translates into CASSIGLAGGVEQYF.